This T cell receptor beta chain appears in the sequencing data of a study of blood T cell repertoires in COVID-19. The method was immunoSEQ multiplex PCR; TCRdb's version includes in-frame clones alone and lacks a portion of them. Of roughly 200,000 clones listed, about 85% are singletons. The specimen sequenced was peripheral blood. The TCR sequence derives from a woman over 75 with acute or convalescent COVID-19.

CDR3 sequence reads: CATGLNYGYTF. CDR3 coding DNA: TGTGCCACAGGCCTTAACTATGGCTACACCTTC. The rearrangement uses TRBV28 and TRBJ1-2; no definite D call. Germline V lookup: CDR1 MDHEN, CDR2 SYDVKM. V was trimmed by 10 bases and J by 1 base, leaving 7 bases between them. The CDR3 is made up of 11 amino acids.